Listed below are T cell receptor beta chains from one sample, sequenced in a study of T cell repertoires in cytomegalovirus infection. These receptors lack a known antigen. A single record per CDR3 protein comes from TCRdb applying MiXCR to the reads. This table has roughly 80,000 distinct CDR3 sequences, approximately 40% appearing once. The sample here was CD8+ T cells from cultured PBMCs, taken from culture after CMV antigen stimulation. These receptors were collected from a human donor in good health (CMV status not recorded). Some clones in this sample may be carry-over from other donors' samples. CDR3s include the opening cysteine and the closing phenylalanine or tryptophan. D genes are given only for firm matches. Size values are once, few and many counts, or a class for expanded clones, and some rows have none.

j_call | v_call | clone_size | d_call | cdr3_aa | cdr3_nt
TRBJ2-1 | TRBV7-3 | . | . | CASSQLHNEQFF | TGTGCCAGCAGCCAACTGCACAATGAGCAGTTCTTC
TRBJ2-5 | TRBV19 | . | . | CASSIVTDFQETQYF | TGTGCCAGTAGTATAGTCACGGACTTCCAAGAGACCCAGTACTTC
TRBJ1-2 | TRBV7-2 | . | . | CASSGPQGHYGYTF | TGTGCCAGCAGCGGCCCACAGGGTCACTATGGCTACACCTTC
TRBJ2-1 | TRBV27 | once | TRBD2 | CASSFGAGGRWNEQFF | TGTGCCAGCAGTTTTGGGGCGGGGGGGCGGTGGAATGAGCAGTTCTTC
TRBJ2-7 | TRBV6-2/TRBV6-3 | . | . | CASSYSMDGSYEQYF | TGTGCCAGCAGTTACTCGATGGACGGATCCTACGAGCAGTACTTC
TRBJ1-2 | TRBV7-2 | . | . | CASSLVYGYTF | TGTGCCAGCAGCTTAGTCTATGGCTACACCTTC
TRBJ2-3 | TRBV11-2 | few | TRBD1 | CASSRTNRGGTDTQYF | TGTGCCAGCAGCCGGACTAACAGGGGGGGCACAGATACGCAGTATTTT
TRBJ2-1 | TRBV24-1 | . | TRBD1 | CATSDGDRGYFNEQFF | TGTGCCACCAGTGATGGGGACAGGGGATACTTCAATGAGCAGTTCTTC
TRBJ1-6 | TRBV7-2 | . | . | CASSLSRYELHNSPLHF | TGTGCCAGCAGCTTATCACGGTACGAACTACATAATTCACCCCTCCACTTT
TRBJ2-7 | TRBV14 | few | . | CASSQNYEQYF | TGTGCCAGCAGCCAAAACTACGAGCAGTACTTC
TRBJ1-1 | TRBV5-1 | . | . | CASSLARGGGRNTEAFF | TGCGCCAGCAGCTTGGCTCGTGGGGGAGGCAGGAACACTGAAGCTTTCTTT
TRBJ2-3 | TRBV7-2 | . | TRBD2 | CASSLNRGGGNSTDTQYF | TGTGCCAGCAGCTTAAACCGGGGGGGGGGGAATAGCACAGATACGCAGTATTTT
TRBJ2-7 | TRBV19 | few | . | CALRYHSYEQYF | TGTGCCTTGAGGTACCACTCCTACGAGCAGTACTTC
TRBJ2-4 | TRBV25-1 | . | TRBD1 | CASWDSQKNIQYF | TGTGCCAGCTGGGACAGTCAGAAAAACATTCAGTACTTC
TRBJ2-1 | TRBV7-9 | few | . | CASSFMSGPSTYNEQFF | TGTGCCAGCAGCTTTATGTCGGGGCCATCAACCTACAATGAGCAGTTCTTC
TRBJ1-4 | TRBV27 | once | . | CASMRQSNEKLFF | TGTGCCAGCATGCGACAGTCTAATGAAAAACTGTTTTTT
TRBJ2-1 | TRBV6-1 | many | . | CASSEEEKVVWMKRFF | TGTGCCAGCAGTGAAGAAGAGAAGGTTGTCTGGATGAAACGATTCTTC
TRBJ2-2 | TRBV24-1 | . | . | CATSDPIRRGGELFF | TGTGCCACCAGTGATCCAATCCGGAGAGGCGGGGAGCTGTTTTTT
TRBJ1-5 | TRBV2 | few | . | CASSDLTDSNQPQHF | TGTGCCAGCAGTGATTTAACAGACAGCAATCAGCCCCAGCATTTT
TRBJ2-5 | TRBV5-6 | . | TRBD2 | CASSLSSGLRRETQYF | TGTGCCAGCAGCTTGAGTAGCGGGCTCAGGAGAGAGACCCAGTACTTC
TRBJ2-3 | TRBV2 | . | . | CASTRNPGATDTQYF | TGTGCCAGTACACGAAACCCCGGGGCGACAGATACGCAGTATTTT
TRBJ2-2 | TRBV7-9 | . | . | CASSLESGNGGELFF | TGTGCCAGCAGCTTAGAGTCCGGAAATGGCGGGGAGCTGTTTTTT
TRBJ1-2 | TRBV7-3 | . | TRBD1 | CASSPDGSDRVYGYTF | TGTGCCAGCAGCCCCGACGGGTCGGACAGGGTCTATGGCTACACCTTC
TRBJ2-2 | TRBV5-1 | many | . | CASSPWGPNTGELFF | TGCGCCAGCAGCCCTTGGGGGCCGAACACCGGGGAGCTGTTTTTT
TRBJ1-1 | TRBV20-1 | . | . | CSARDPGAMNTEAFF | TGCAGTGCTAGAGATCCAGGAGCCATGAACACTGAAGCTTTCTTT
TRBJ2-3 | TRBV5-8 | many | TRBD2 | CASSFGVGGADTQYF | TGTGCCAGCAGCTTTGGTGTCGGGGGGGCAGATACGCAGTATTTT
TRBJ1-4 | TRBV7-6 | . | TRBD1 | CASSAVPGQGKLFF | TGTGCCAGCAGCGCAGTCCCGGGACAGGGTAAACTGTTTTTT
TRBJ2-1 | TRBV11-2 | . | . | CASSFRGDLYNEQFF | TGTGCCAGCAGCTTTCGAGGGGACCTCTACAATGAGCAGTTCTTC